A single sample gave rise to the 3 T cell receptor beta chains below, sequenced in a study of T cells in Graves' hyperthyroidism and ophthalmopathy. What was amplified from RNA transcripts were TCR beta CDR3 regions. The HTBI primer set drove a first-round RT-PCR of the TCR CDR3. MiXCR was run by TCRdb on the multiplex PCR reads, yielding one entry per CDR3 protein. This table holds 300,000 to 350,000 distinct CDR3 sequences, 11% to 15% found once. The sample consisted of blood. These receptors were collected from a woman in her 30s with Graves' hyperthyroidism.

There are many counts of this clonotype. The V call is TRBV30, the J call TRBJ1-1, with D maybe TRBD1 (6 bases). CDR3 length equals 13 residues. Germline CDR1 reads GTSNPN; CDR2 reads SVGIG (reference sequence). Trimming removed 4 bases from V and 5 bases from J, with 14 bases in between. The CDR3 DNA follows: TGTGCCTGGACGGGGGTGGGGGCGACTGAAGCTTTCTTT. Encoded protein: CAWTGVGATEAFF. The complete variable domain, with remaining parts taken from reference TRBV30 and TRBJ1-1, reads SQTIHQWPATLVQPVGSPLSLECTVEGTSNPNLYWYRQAAGRGLQLLFYSVGIGQISSEVPQNLSASRPQDRQFILSSKKLLLSDSGFYLCAWTGVGATEAFFGQGTRLTVV.

At least ten counts were recorded for this clonotype. This sequence joins TRBV29-1 and TRBJ2-2, with D perhaps TRBD1 or TRBD2 (5 bases each). In germline, CDR1 is SQVTM, CDR2 ANQGSEA. Trimming took off 4 bases at V and 6 bases at J, with 18 bases between the two ends. This CDR3 has 15 residues. CDR3 DNA sequence: TGCAGCGTTGCCCCACCGGGTAGGGACCCCGGGGAGCTGTTTTTT. It yields the protein CSVAPPGRDPGELFF.

This clonotype was detected only a few times. The chain combines TRBV7-9 with TRBJ2-7; D is tentatively TRBD1 or TRBD2 (5 bases each). This CDR3 has 13 amino acids. V was pared by 8 bases and J by 11 bases, with 22 bases between. Germline lookup yields CDR1 SEHNR and CDR2 FQNEAQ (reference sequence). The CDR3 is CASAQSGRQGEYF. The CDR3 coding sequence is TGTGCCAGCGCCCAATCCGGTAGGCAGGGAGAGTACTTC. The complete variable domain, with remaining parts taken from reference TRBV7-9 and TRBJ2-7, reads DTGVSQNPRHKITKRGQNVTFRCDPISEHNRLYWYRQTLGQGPEFLTYFQNEAQLEKSRLLSDRFSAERPKGSFSTLEIQRTEQGDSAMYLCASAQSGRQGEYFGPGTRLTVT.